This passage covers 10 T cell receptor beta chains from one sample sequenced in a study of blood T cell repertoires in COVID-19. The method was immunoSEQ multiplex PCR; TCRdb's version includes in-frame clones alone and lacks a portion of them. The table has about 260,000 clones, around 88% seen once. Sequencing was carried out using peripheral blood. The source is a young man with active or convalescent COVID-19.

The V call is TRBV19, the J call TRBJ2-3; D perhaps matches TRBD2 (6 bases). CDR1 is LNHDA and CDR2 is SQIVND in the germline V gene (reference sequence). Trimming left V 1 base short and J 6 bases short, with 8 bases between. The CDR3 covers 13 residues. CDR3: CASSIGGVDTQYF. The CDR3 nucleotides read TGTGCCAGTAGTATAGGGGGGGTGGATACGCAGTATTTT.

V gene TRBV6-1 combines with J gene TRBJ1-2; no clear D. Per germline, CDR1 MNHNS and CDR2 SASEGT. CDR3 length: 14 amino acids. The germline V and J ends were trimmed by 2 bases and 5 bases, with 12 bases remaining between them. The CDR3 DNA reads TGTGCCAGCAGTGAAACCCGGGGAGGATATGGCTACACCTTC. Residues: CASSETRGGYGYTF.

The CDR3 coding sequence is TGCGCCAGCAGCTTGGATCTACAGGGTACTGAAGCTTTCTTT. Translation: CASSLDLQGTEAFF. The chain couples TRBV5-1 to TRBJ1-1; TRBD1 is a possible D gene (6 bases). The V and J ends lost 0 bases and 5 bases respectively, with 11 bases between them. The germline V gene encodes CDR1 SGHRS and CDR2 YFSETQ. The CDR3 runs 14 residues.

This rearrangement joins TRBV30 to TRBJ2-7; D remains ambiguous. CDR3 length equals 12 residues. Germline lookup yields CDR1 GTSNPN and CDR2 SVGIG (reference sequence). V shed 0 bases and J shed 0 bases, with 3 bases lying between them. This chain's CDR3 is CAWSVYSYEQYF. As DNA, the CDR3 is TGTGCCTGGAGTGTTTACTCCTACGAGCAGTACTTC.

The chain employs TRBV5-5 and TRBJ2-7; no firm D call. Trimming pared 0 bases from V and 4 bases from J, leaving 14 bases between. The germline gives CDR1 SGHKS, CDR2 YYEKEE (reference sequence). The CDR3 extends over 15 amino acids. CDR3 region: CASSLGAEAVYEQYF. For the CDR3, the DNA is TGTGCCAGCAGCTTGGGAGCTGAGGCTGTTTACGAGCAGTACTTC.

The rearrangement uses TRBV6-2 or TRBV6-3 and TRBJ1-6; D call uncertain. Germline V gives CDR1 MNHEY, CDR2 SVGEGT. This CDR3 is 16 amino acids long. Trimming pared 6 bases from V and 4 bases from J, leaving 16 bases between. DNA for the CDR3: TGTGCCAGCAGCATACCGGCGGAGGGTTATAATTCACCCCTCCACTTT. As protein: CASSIPAEGYNSPLHF.

The CDR3 is CATSAQRTLLHF. Here the CDR3 DNA reads TGTGCCACCAGTGCACAAAGGACACTTCTCCACTTT. The rearrangement links TRBV24-1 to TRBJ1-6; the D gene is possibly TRBD1 (5 bases). V dropped 5 bases and J dropped 16 bases, with 14 bases sitting between them. Germline V lookup: CDR1 KGHDR, CDR2 SFDVKD. CDR3 size: 12 residues.

The chain couples TRBV19 to TRBJ1-4; the D is unclear. Trimming shortened V by 5 bases and J by 4 bases, and 5 bases separated the two germline ends. Per germline, CDR1 LNHDA and CDR2 SQIVND (reference sequence). The CDR3 contains 12 residues. The CDR3 nucleotides are TGTGCCAGTAGTCCAGTTAATGAAAAACTGTTTTTT. It is translated as CASSPVNEKLFF.

The sample holds a few counts of this clone. The V and J genes are TRBV27 and TRBJ1-5, with D hard to call. The V end lost 6 bases, the J end lost 3 bases, and 18 bases lay between the germline ends. CDR1 is MNHEY and CDR2 is SMNVEV in the germline V gene (reference sequence). The CDR3 runs to 16 residues. The CDR3 region is CASRDLSAGDNQPQHF. CDR3 nucleotide sequence: TGTGCCAGCAGGGACCTGTCAGCGGGTGACAATCAGCCCCAGCATTTT.

The CDR3 protein is CASNRLGGIGYEQYF. CDR3 DNA: TGTGCCAGCAACCGGCTTGGGGGGATCGGATACGAGCAGTACTTC. The chain links TRBV6-5 to TRBJ2-7, with D possibly being TRBD2 (6 bases). From germline, CDR1 is MNHEY and CDR2 SVGAGI. This CDR3 has 15 amino acids. The V end was cut by 7 bases, the J end by 4 bases, with 20 bases between.